Presented here are 31 T cell receptor beta chains from one specimen sequenced in a study of CD8 T cells in Susac syndrome. Roughly 0.45 to 1 ug RNA was reverse transcribed with random hexamers. In TCRdb, the immunoSEQ multiplex PCR reads were re-called with MiXCR into one record per CDR3 protein. The data contain approximately 180,000 distinct CDR3 sequences, around 95% of them singletons. Sequencing used CD4+ T cells from PBMCs. These receptors all stem from a human donor with multiple sclerosis.

J is TRBJ1-6 and V is TRBV6-2 or TRBV6-3; TRBD1 matches at 8 bases. V trimming: 6 bases; J trimming: 9 bases; junction bases outside the gene matches: 10. The CDR3 runs 15 residues. Germline V gene sequence: CDR1 MNHEY, CDR2 SVGEGT. The CDR3 DNA is TGTGCCAGCAGCCCCCTACAGGGGGGTAGTTCACCCCTCCACTTT. Protein: CASSPLQGGSSPLHF.

The gene calls are TRBV7-2 and TRBJ2-3, with D tentatively TRBD2 (6 bases). The CDR3 runs to 14 residues. Germline V CDR1 and CDR2: SGHTA, FQGNSA. With 7 bases removed from V and 5 bases from J, the gap between germline ends came to 16 bases. CDR3 sequence: CASKRRGVGDTQYF. The DNA for the CDR3 is TGTGCCAGCAAGCGGCGCGGGGTCGGAGATACGCAGTATTTT.

The sample holds one count of this clonotype. The V gene is TRBV24-1, the J gene TRBJ1-5; possible D gene TRBD1, 6 bases. Trimming left V 4 bases short and J 2 bases short, with 8 bases between. From germline, CDR1 is KGHDR and CDR2 SFDVKD. There are 14 residues in the CDR3. The CDR3 sequence: CATSDRQGNQPQHF. In nucleotides, the CDR3 is TGTGCCACCAGTGACCGACAGGGCAATCAGCCCCAGCATTTT.

The V call is TRBV3-1, the J call TRBJ2-1, with D possibly matching TRBD1 (5 bases). CDR1 LGHDT and CDR2 YNNKEL come from the germline V gene (reference sequence). This CDR3 contains 15 residues. Trimming left V 7 bases short and J 9 bases short, with 22 bases between. For the CDR3, the DNA is TGTGCCAGCACCAAAGGGGCAGGGTGGTTCGTTGAGCAGTTCTTC. Amino acid sequence: CASTKGAGWFVEQFF.

The chain is built from TRBV14 and TRBJ2-7; 8 bases line up with TRBD2. Germline lookup yields CDR1 SGHDN and CDR2 FVKESK. V lost 3 bases, J lost 4 bases, and 8 bases stayed unmatched. This CDR3 has 15 amino acids. The CDR3 here is CASSHKRGHQYEQYF. The DNA for the CDR3 is TGTGCCAGCAGCCATAAGCGGGGGCACCAATACGAGCAGTACTTC. The entire variable domain, with the rest obtained from reference TRBV14 and TRBJ2-7, is as follows: EAGVTQFPSHSVIEKGQTVTLRCDPISGHDNLYWYRRVMGKEIKFLLHFVKESKQDESGMPNNRFLAERTGGTYSTLKVQPAELEDSGVYFCASSHKRGHQYEQYFGPGTRLTVT.

The rearrangement links TRBV20-1 to TRBJ2-1, with 10 bases lining up with TRBD2. Germline CDR1 is DFQATT and CDR2 is SNEGSKA (reference sequence). CDR3 length equals 15 residues. J was trimmed by 8 bases and V by 6 bases; bases with no gene match: 13. The CDR3 spells CSAYSSSSGGHEQFF. The CDR3 DNA reads TGCAGTGCCTACTCCTCATCTAGCGGGGGCCATGAGCAGTTCTTC.

The chain couples TRBV15 to TRBJ1-5; D gene unclear. V was shortened by 0 bases and J by 3 bases, with 12 bases between the two germline ends. Germline loops: CDR1 LNHNV, CDR2 YYDKDF (reference sequence). The CDR3 length is 16 residues. The CDR3 sequence is CATSRDTRFNNQPQHF. DNA for the CDR3: TGTGCCACCAGCAGAGATACTAGGTTTAACAATCAGCCCCAGCATTTT.

This clonotype was observed a single time. The chain couples TRBV30 to TRBJ1-5; D not resolved. The V and J ends lost 2 bases and 3 bases respectively, with 8 bases between them. CDR3 size: 13 residues. Germline V gene data show CDR1 as GTSNPN and CDR2 as SVGIG (reference sequence). Here the CDR3 DNA reads TGTGCCTGGAGTAGGCAGCTCAATCAGCCCCAGCATTTT. Residues: CAWSRQLNQPQHF.

The V gene is TRBV7-3, the J gene TRBJ2-4, with D hard to call. CDR1 and CDR2 (germline): SGHTA, FQGTGA. CDR3 size: 13 residues. Trimming took 2 bases from V and 6 from J, leaving 8 bases between them. CDR3: CASSLGPPNIQYF. The CDR3 DNA is TGTGCCAGCAGCTTAGGTCCGCCAAACATTCAGTACTTC.

The CDR3 DNA reads as TGCGCCAGCAGCCAAGACAGGGAAACCTATGGCTACACCTTC. It yields the protein CASSQDRETYGYTF. The chain combines TRBV4-1 with TRBJ1-2, with D possibly TRBD1 on 5 matching bases. V lost 0 bases, J lost 4 bases, and 9 bases lay in between. The length of the CDR3 is 14 residues. Germline loops: CDR1 MGHRA, CDR2 YSYEKL.

The chain uses TRBV29-1 and TRBJ2-7; TRBD1 aligns across 9 bases. There are 13 residues in the CDR3. V dropped 6 bases and J dropped 1; count of bases not matched to a gene: 4. In germline, CDR1 is SQVTM, CDR2 ANQGSEA. DNA for the CDR3: TGCAGCGTAGGACAGGGGAGGTCCTACGAGCAGTACTTC. It specifies CSVGQGRSYEQYF.

This chain connects TRBV30 to TRBJ1-2, with 7 positions matching TRBD1. The germline V gene has CDR1 GTSNPN and CDR2 SVGIG (reference sequence). The CDR3 covers 15 residues. The junction had 18 bases not matched to a gene; V was cut back by 2 bases and J by 12 bases. This CDR3 reads CAWSTRQGGEGGNTF. For the CDR3, the DNA is TGTGCCTGGAGTACGAGACAGGGAGGAGAGGGCGGCAACACCTTC.

The CDR3 protein is CSASDRGTVTGELFF. The CDR3 region has the DNA TGCAGTGCTAGCGACAGGGGAACGGTCACCGGGGAGCTGTTTTTT. The V gene is TRBV20-1, the J gene TRBJ2-2, with TRBD1 matching over 8 bases. J was trimmed by 4 bases and V by 3 bases; bases with no gene match: 7. The CDR3 has 15 amino acids. Germline loops: CDR1 DFQATT, CDR2 SNEGSKA (reference sequence).

The chain joins TRBV6-6 to TRBJ2-3, with D possibly matching TRBD1 (5 bases). The CDR3 is 13 residues long. Trimming cost V 10 bases and J 0 bases, with 11 bases left between them. Germline V gene sequence: CDR1 MNHNY, CDR2 SVGAGI (reference sequence). This chain's CDR3 is CANRPFSTDTQYF. The DNA for the CDR3 is TGTGCCAACAGGCCATTTAGCACAGATACGCAGTATTTT.

The chain recombines TRBV28 with TRBJ2-7, with TRBD1 matching over 10 bases. Germline lookup yields CDR1 MDHEN and CDR2 SYDVKM. The CDR3 contains 15 residues. The V segment lost 2 bases and the J segment 7 bases; nucleotides outside the gene matches: 8. The CDR3 loop reads CASSLTGQGRGEQYF. DNA of the CDR3: TGTGCCAGCAGTTTAACGGGACAGGGGCGAGGGGAGCAGTACTTC.

The chain couples TRBV5-1 to TRBJ2-3; D call uncertain. The germline V and J ends were trimmed by 0 bases and 3 bases, with 11 bases remaining between them. The germline CDR1 and CDR2 sequences are SGHRS and YFSETQ. CDR3 length: 15 amino acids. CDR3 in DNA: TGCGCCAGCAGCTTGGTGGGAAAAGGAACAGATACGCAGTATTTT. Its protein product is CASSLVGKGTDTQYF.

CDR3 coding DNA: TGTGCCACCAGCAGCAGACAGGGGACCTACGAGCAGTACTTC. It translates to CATSSRQGTYEQYF. J is TRBJ2-7 and V is TRBV15; 8 bases line up with TRBD1. Germline V gene lookup returns CDR1 LNHNV and CDR2 YYDKDF (reference sequence). The CDR3 covers 14 residues. The V gene end was trimmed by 3 bases and the J gene end by 2 bases; junction bases not matched to a gene: 3.

This clonotype was detected only once. The rearrangement uses TRBV7-9 and TRBJ2-3; D is uncertain. V lost 9 bases and J 1 base, leaving 8 bases between the germline ends. The CDR3 consists of 12 residues. Germline loops: CDR1 SEHNR, CDR2 FQNEAQ (reference sequence). The CDR3 region has the DNA TGTGCCAGTACCCTAGGCACAGATACGCAGTATTTT. This gives the protein CASTLGTDTQYF.

CDR3 region: CSALPASGGGDTQYF. CDR3 in DNA: TGCAGTGCTCTCCCGGCTAGCGGGGGTGGAGATACGCAGTATTTT. The chain carries TRBV20-1 and TRBJ2-3; 10 bases are shared with TRBD2. The CDR3 length is 15 residues. Germline lookup yields CDR1 DFQATT and CDR2 SNEGSKA (reference sequence). The J segment lost 5 bases and the V segment lost 5 bases, leaving 10 bases of the junction unmatched.

This chain links TRBV7-2 with TRBJ1-2; D uncertain. Germline V lookup: CDR1 SGHTA, CDR2 FQGNSA. This CDR3 spans 13 amino acids. The ends were cut back, 7 bases at V and 4 bases at J, with 13 bases in the middle. CDR3 region: CASNPRTFYGYTF. For the CDR3, the DNA is TGTGCCAGCAACCCAAGGACTTTCTATGGCTACACCTTC.

The chain combines TRBV5-6 with TRBJ1-2; 7 bases align to TRBD1. Trimming took 4 bases from V and 4 from J; bases not matched to a gene: 4. The germline gives CDR1 SGHDT, CDR2 YYEEEE. CDR3 length: 13 residues. The CDR3 DNA reads TGTGCCAGCAGCACAGGGGAATCCTATGGCTACACCTTC. It yields the protein CASSTGESYGYTF. Full variable domain (rest looked up from reference TRBV5-6 and TRBJ1-2): DAGVTQSPTHLIKTRGQQVTLRCSPKSGHDTVSWYQQALGQGPQFIFQYYEEEERQRGNFPDRFSGHQFPNYSSELNVNALLLGDSALYLCASSTGESYGYTFGSGTRLTVV.

V and J are TRBV10-3 and TRBJ2-7; the match to TRBD1 covers 11 bases. In germline, CDR1 is ENHRY, CDR2 SYGVKD. V lost 9 bases to trimming and J lost 3 bases; unmatched junction nucleotides: 4. The CDR3 loop spans 13 amino acids. CDR3 sequence: CAISGQGDYEQYF. As DNA, the CDR3 is TGTGCCATTTCGGGACAGGGGGACTACGAGCAGTACTTC.

In this sample, this clonotype turned up once. V usage is TRBV3-1 and J usage is TRBJ2-3; TRBD1 matches at 9 bases. CDR1 is LGHDT and CDR2 is YNNKEL in the germline V gene (reference sequence). J was trimmed by 5 bases and V by 6 bases; bases with no gene match: 9. This CDR3 has 15 amino acids. As DNA, the CDR3 is TGTGCCAGCAGTCCGTGGACAGGGGTGGTAGATACGCAGTATTTT. It specifies CASSPWTGVVDTQYF.

This chain links TRBV30 with TRBJ2-1; 13 bases match TRBD2. The germline V gene has CDR1 GTSNPN and CDR2 SVGIG (reference sequence). The CDR3 runs 17 residues. V lost 1 base and J lost 1; bases outside the gene matches: 4. CDR3 sequence (DNA): TGTGCCTGGAGTGGGCAGACTAGCGGGGGGTCCTACAATGAGCAGTTCTTC. Protein: CAWSGQTSGGSYNEQFF. Variable domain in full (rest from reference TRBV30 and TRBJ2-1): SQTIHQWPATLVQPVGSPLSLECTVEGTSNPNLYWYRQAAGRGLQLLFYSVGIGQISSEVPQNLSASRPQDRQFILSSKKLLLSDSGFYLCAWSGQTSGGSYNEQFFGPGTRLTVL.

The rearrangement joins TRBV29-1 to TRBJ1-2, with D possibly being TRBD1 (5 bases). From germline, CDR1 is SQVTM and CDR2 ANQGSEA. The CDR3 totals 12 residues. The V gene lost 6 bases and the J gene lost 5 bases, with 13 bases spanning the gap. The CDR3 spells CSVTGASYGYTF. CDR3 coding DNA: TGCAGCGTCACAGGAGCATCTTATGGCTACACCTTC.

This chain links TRBV10-3 with TRBJ2-7; 9 bases match TRBD1. CDR3 length: 13 residues. J gave up 3 bases and V 4 bases, and 1 base lay outside the gene matches. CDR1 is ENHRY, CDR2 SYGVKD, per germline. The CDR3 spells CAISGDRVYEQYF. CDR3 DNA: TGTGCCATCAGTGGGGACAGGGTCTACGAGCAGTACTTC.

The V and J genes are TRBV27 and TRBJ2-7, with unresolved D. In germline, CDR1 is MNHEY, CDR2 SMNVEV (reference sequence). The CDR3 has 15 amino acids. V was pared by 6 bases and J by 3 bases, with 18 bases between. This CDR3 reads CASSPLTLLGYEQYF. CDR3 bases: TGTGCCAGCAGCCCCTTAACCCTCCTTGGCTACGAGCAGTACTTC.

The V gene is TRBV12-3 or TRBV12-4, the J gene TRBJ1-6, with D unclear. Trimming stripped 2 bases from V and 13 bases from J, with 9 bases between. CDR3 length: 12 residues. CDR3 bases: TGTGCCAGCAGTTTATGGGCTGGTCCCCTCCACTTT. Translation gives CASSLWAGPLHF.

J is TRBJ2-7 and V is TRBV7-2; D unresolved. The CDR3 runs 12 residues. Between the trimmed V and J ends, which lost 4 bases and 6 bases, there was a span of 10 bases. Germline CDR1 SGHTA, CDR2 FQGNSA. CDR3 in DNA: TGTGCCAGCAGCTATTCTACGATCGAGCAGTACTTC. It yields the protein CASSYSTIEQYF.

This chain joins TRBV20-1 and TRBJ1-2; no clear D gene. The ends were cut back, 5 bases at V and 7 bases at J, with 17 bases in the middle. Germline V gene sequence: CDR1 DFQATT, CDR2 SNEGSKA (reference sequence). The CDR3 runs 13 residues. This CDR3 reads CSAPPGGVSGYTF. For the CDR3, the DNA is TGCAGTGCTCCCCCGGGTGGGGTCTCTGGCTACACCTTC.

In its sample, this clonotype was seen a few times. The chain combines TRBV2 with TRBJ2-7, with 9 bases aligning to TRBD1. There are 12 residues in the CDR3. V trimming: 8 bases; J trimming: 2 bases; junction bases outside the gene matches: 1. Germline CDR1 reads SNHLY; CDR2 reads FYNNEI. CDR3: CASRDRAYEQYF. In DNA form, the CDR3 reads TGTGCCAGCCGGGACAGGGCCTACGAGCAGTACTTC.